This T cell receptor beta chain was documented in a study of vaccination and CD4 T cells after COVID-19. Study summary: The convalescent population consisted of six males and four females, two of whom were of Hispanic ethnicity. Control cultures, each given a CEFX pool, an HIV-1 Nef pool, or no peptide, were included. The peptides that stimulated the cells were overlapping spike peptides from SARS-CoV-2, HCoV-NL63, HCoV-OC43 and HCoV-229E. Points from the study as a whole: Vaccine-specific clones numbering 304 of 307 showed spike mono-reactivity in convalescent patients.

Concerning this clonotype itself: Its specificity is not known.

Germline V CDR1 and CDR2: SGHTA, FQGNSA. V was clipped by 1 base and J by 5 bases, with 8 bases between them. This CDR3 region has 13 residues. As for treatment: roughly 10-day PBMC culture with coronavirus spike peptide pools or control peptides (ViraFEST assay). Sequencing of DNA taken from cultured CD4+ T cells relied on the Oncomine TCR Beta short-read assay. TCRdb re-called the PCR reads through MiXCR, storing one row per CDR3 protein. Of about 14,000 distinct CDR3 sequences listed, around 38% are singletons. This TCR was sampled from a human donor who had recovered from COVID-19. Sample: CD4+ T cells from blood, cultured in vitro. This sequence joins TRBV7-2 and TRBJ2-5, with unresolved D. The CDR3 DNA reads as TGTGCCAGCAGCTTAGTCCTACCGGAGACCCAGTACTTC. Protein: CASSLVLPETQYF.